These 8 T cell receptor beta chains came from one sample sequenced in a study of cytomegalovirus exposure and HLA in healthy donors. Vbeta (60) and Jbeta (13) primers were used in the PCR. Libraries were prepared by immunoSEQ multiplex PCR; TCRdb keeps only in-frame clonotypes and omits some of them. The sample has under 200,000 clones, approximately 77% seen once. The material sequenced was PBMCs. The receptors were gathered from a man aged 45 to 65 in good health and CMV-seropositive.

The V call is TRBV11-2, the J call TRBJ2-5, with D unresolved. Germline-derived CDR1 and CDR2 are SGHAT and FQNNGV. The CDR3 length is 15 residues. The germline V and J ends were trimmed by 1 base and 5 bases, with 14 bases remaining between them. The CDR3 bases are TGTGCCAGCAGCTTAGCCCCCGAGGCGGCGGAGACCCAGTACTTC. Translation: CASSLAPEAAETQYF.

This clone was found once. The chain links TRBV5-4 to TRBJ2-7; 10 bases map to TRBD2. V lost 4 bases to trimming and J lost 4 bases; unmatched junction nucleotides: 5. The CDR3 is made up of 14 amino acids. Germline V gives CDR1 SGHNT, CDR2 YYREEE (reference sequence). CDR3 region: CASSPTLAGYEQYF. As DNA, the CDR3 is TGTGCCAGCAGCCCCACACTAGCGGGGTACGAGCAGTACTTC.

The J gene is TRBJ1-5, the V gene TRBV28; TRBD1 matches 7 bases. The CDR3 totals 14 residues. Germline CDR1 is MDHEN and CDR2 is SYDVKM. Unmatched junction bases numbered 5, after V lost 5 bases and J lost 4 bases. This chain's CDR3 is CASSPGGVNQPQHF. As DNA, the CDR3 is TGTGCCAGCAGTCCAGGGGGAGTTAATCAGCCCCAGCATTTT.

The chain recombines TRBV14 with TRBJ1-1; 10 bases agree with TRBD1. This CDR3 is built from 20 residues. V shed 1 base and J 0 bases; nucleotides not matched to a gene: 14. Germline V CDR1 and CDR2: SGHDN, FVKESK. CDR3 region: CASSQGETGGLPPMNTEAFF. The CDR3 coding sequence is TGTGCCAGCAGCCAAGGGGAGACAGGGGGCCTACCCCCCATGAACACTGAAGCTTTCTTT. The full variable domain, in which reference TRBV14 and TRBJ1-1 provide the parts outside the CDR3, is EAGVTQFPSHSVIEKGQTVTLRCDPISGHDNLYWYRRVMGKEIKFLLHFVKESKQDESGMPNNRFLAERTGGTYSTLKVQPAELEDSGVYFCASSQGETGGLPPMNTEAFFGQGTRLTVV.

The chain uses TRBV7-8 and TRBJ2-1; 11 nucleotides align to TRBD1. The J segment lost 8 bases and the V segment lost 4 bases, leaving 7 bases of the junction unmatched. CDR1 is SGHVS and CDR2 is FQNEAQ in the germline V gene. The CDR3 runs to 15 residues. The CDR3: CASSSRTGGKDEQFF. CDR3 in DNA: TGTGCCAGCAGCTCCCGGACAGGGGGCAAGGATGAGCAGTTCTTC.

V and J are TRBV5-1 and TRBJ2-5; no firm D call. Germline-derived CDR1 and CDR2 are SGHRS and YFSETQ. CDR3 size: 13 residues. Between the trimmed V and J ends, which lost 0 bases and 4 bases, there was a span of 7 bases. CDR3 sequence: CASSLVRRETQYF. The CDR3 DNA reads TGCGCCAGCAGCTTGGTCCGCAGAGAGACCCAGTACTTC.

V usage is TRBV4-3 and J usage is TRBJ2-1, with TRBD2 identical over 9 bases. Germline-derived CDR1 and CDR2 are LGHNA and YSLEER. CDR3 length: 15 amino acids. Trimming at V came to 2 bases and at J to 2 bases, leaving 1 base not matched to a gene. CDR3 sequence (DNA): TGCGCCAGCAGCCAAAGCGGGGGGACCTACAATGAGCAGTTCTTC. Translated, it gives CASSQSGGTYNEQFF.

This clone has only one observation. The V and J genes are TRBV9 and TRBJ1-4; 10 bases fit TRBD1. Germline assignment: CDR1 SGDLS and CDR2 YYNGEE. The CDR3 length is 17 residues. Trimming took 4 bases from V and 8 from J; bases not matched to a gene: 14. CDR3: CASSPGLLDRGKEKLFF. The CDR3 DNA reads as TGTGCCAGCAGCCCAGGACTGTTGGACAGGGGGAAAGAAAAACTGTTTTTT. The full variable domain, its missing parts supplied by reference TRBV9 and TRBJ1-4, is DSGVTQTPKHLITATGQRVTLRCSPRSGDLSVYWYQQSLDQGLQFLIQYYNGEERAKGNILERFSAQQFPDLHSELNLSSLELGDSALYFCASSPGLLDRGKEKLFFGSGTQLSVL.